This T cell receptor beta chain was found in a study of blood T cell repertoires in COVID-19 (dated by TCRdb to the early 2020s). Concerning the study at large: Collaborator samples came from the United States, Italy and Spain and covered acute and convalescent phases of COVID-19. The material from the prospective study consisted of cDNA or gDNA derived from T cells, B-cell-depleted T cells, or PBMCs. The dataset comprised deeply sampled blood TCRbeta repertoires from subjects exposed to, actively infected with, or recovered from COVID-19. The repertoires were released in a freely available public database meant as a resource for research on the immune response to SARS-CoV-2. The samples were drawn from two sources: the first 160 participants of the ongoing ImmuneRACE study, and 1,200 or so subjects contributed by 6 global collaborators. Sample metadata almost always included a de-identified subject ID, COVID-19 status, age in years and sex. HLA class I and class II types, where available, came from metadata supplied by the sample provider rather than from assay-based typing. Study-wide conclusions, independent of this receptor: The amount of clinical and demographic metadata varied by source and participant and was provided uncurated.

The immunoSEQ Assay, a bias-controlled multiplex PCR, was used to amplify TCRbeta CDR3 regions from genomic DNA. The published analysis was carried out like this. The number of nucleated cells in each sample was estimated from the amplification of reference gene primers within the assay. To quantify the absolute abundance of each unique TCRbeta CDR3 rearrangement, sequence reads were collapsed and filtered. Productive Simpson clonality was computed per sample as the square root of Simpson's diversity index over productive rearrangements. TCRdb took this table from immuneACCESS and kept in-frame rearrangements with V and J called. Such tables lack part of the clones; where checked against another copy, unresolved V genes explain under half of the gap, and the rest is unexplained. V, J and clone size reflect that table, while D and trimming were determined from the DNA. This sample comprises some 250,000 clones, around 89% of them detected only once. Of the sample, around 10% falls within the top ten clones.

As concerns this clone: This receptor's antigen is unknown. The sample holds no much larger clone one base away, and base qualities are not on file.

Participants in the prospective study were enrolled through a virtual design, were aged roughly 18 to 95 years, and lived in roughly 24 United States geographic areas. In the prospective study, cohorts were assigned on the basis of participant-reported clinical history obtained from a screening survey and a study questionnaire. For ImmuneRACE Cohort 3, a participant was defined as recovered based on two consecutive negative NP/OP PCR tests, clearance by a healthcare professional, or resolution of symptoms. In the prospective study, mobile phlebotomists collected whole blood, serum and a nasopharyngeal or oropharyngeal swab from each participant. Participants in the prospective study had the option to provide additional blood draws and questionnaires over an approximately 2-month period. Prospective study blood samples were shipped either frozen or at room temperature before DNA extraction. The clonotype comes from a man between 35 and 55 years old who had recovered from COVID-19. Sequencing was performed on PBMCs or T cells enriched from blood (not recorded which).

The CDR3 corresponds to CASSFLEGGYTF. The DNA sequence is TGTGCCAGCAGCTTCCTGGAGGGGGGCTACACCTTC. The chain links TRBV7-2 with TRBJ1-2, with TRBD1 perhaps the D gene, on 5 matching bases. Per the germline V gene, SGHTA is the CDR1 and FQGNSA is the CDR2. Cut back by 3 bases and 8 bases, the V and J ends lie 10 bases apart. The CDR3 holds 12 amino acids from the cysteine to the phenylalanine. Only the CDR3 part of the read is kept: 36 bases, read in frame from the first base. Supplemented by the reference TRBV7-2 and TRBJ1-2 proteins around the CDR3, the complete variable domain is GAGVSQSPSNKVTEKGKDVELRCDPISGHTALYWYRQSLGQGLEFLIYFQGNSAPDKSGLPSDRFSAERTGGSVSTLTIQRTQQEDSAVYLCASSFLEGGYTFGSGTRLTVV.